This T cell receptor beta chain came from a study of tumor-infiltrating lymphocytes in primary liver carcinoma. Background on the study: Lesions, classed as T1-T3 N0M0, spanned 4.2 to 10 cm across. Productive TCRbeta read yields ran from roughly 3.9 to 6.8 million per sample and were similar between tissues. Study results and limitations: Overlap between tumor regions exceeded overlap of tumor with adjacent tissue or blood.

About this clonotype itself: Its antigen remains unidentified. It is likely a read error, because the conserved phenylalanine at the end of the CDR3 is missing.

Total RNA (about 500 ng) served as template for TCR beta cDNA synthesis primed by a constant-region primer. Investigators got TCR beta libraries out of three nested multiplex PCR rounds, done with slightly modified ARM-PCR. TCRdb passed the multiplex PCR reads through MiXCR, listing each CDR3 protein once. The data hold more than 150,000 distinct CDR3 sequences, with about 60% observed a single time. The authors took blood RNA from unsorted whole blood and also extracted germline DNA. Patients were chronically HBV-infected and treatment-naive. The receptor was isolated from a man aged 40-55 years with primary liver carcinoma and hepatitis B virus infection. Sequencing used peripheral blood.

CDR3 DNA: TGTGCCAGCAGGTTCGGAGGGGGTGAAGAGCAGTACTCC. Its translation is CASRFGGGEEQYS. The J gene is TRBJ2-7, the V gene TRBV11-2, with D perhaps TRBD1 or TRBD2 (6 bases each). Germline V gene sequence: CDR1 SGHAT, CDR2 FQNNGV. V lost 6 bases and J lost 7, with 16 bases in between. CDR3 length: 13 residues.